This TCR beta chain was sequenced for a study of blood T cell repertoires in COVID-19. Study summary: Researchers got acute and convalescent COVID-19 samples from the United States, Italy and Spain.

The germline V gene has CDR1 ENHRY and CDR2 SYGVKD. V was pared by 6 bases and J by 5 bases, with 16 bases between. The CDR3 length is 15 residues. Produced via immunoSEQ multiplex PCR; TCRdb's table is partial and in-frame only. The table lists a few hundred thousand clones, around 89% of them singletons. A single count supports this clone. V and J are TRBV10-3 and TRBJ2-2, with D perhaps TRBD1 (6 bases). Sequences were obtained from PBMCs or T cells enriched from blood (not recorded which). The origin of this receptor is a man younger than 45 who had been exposed to COVID-19. The CDR3 DNA sequence: TGTGCCATCAGACCACAGGGCGCGGTTACCGGGGAGCTGTTTTTT. Translating gives CAIRPQGAVTGELFF.